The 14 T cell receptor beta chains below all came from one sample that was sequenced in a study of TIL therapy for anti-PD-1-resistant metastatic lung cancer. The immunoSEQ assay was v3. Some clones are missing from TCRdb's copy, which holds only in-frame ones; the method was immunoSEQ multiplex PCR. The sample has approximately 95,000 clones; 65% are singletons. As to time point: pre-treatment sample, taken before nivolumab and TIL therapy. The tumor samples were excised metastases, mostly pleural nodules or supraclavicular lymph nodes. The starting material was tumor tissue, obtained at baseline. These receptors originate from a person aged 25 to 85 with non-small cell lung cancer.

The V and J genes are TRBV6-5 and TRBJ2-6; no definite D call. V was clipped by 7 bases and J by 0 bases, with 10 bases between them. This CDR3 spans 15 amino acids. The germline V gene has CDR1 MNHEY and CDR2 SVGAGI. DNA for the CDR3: TGTGCCAGCACTATGCACCTCTCTGGGGCCAACGTCCTGACTTTC. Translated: CASTMHLSGANVLTF.

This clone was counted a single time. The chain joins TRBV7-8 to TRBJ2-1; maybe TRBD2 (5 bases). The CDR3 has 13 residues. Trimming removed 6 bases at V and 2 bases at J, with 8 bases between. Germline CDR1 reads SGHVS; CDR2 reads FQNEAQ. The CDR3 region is CASSEAAYNEQFF. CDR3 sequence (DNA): TGTGCCAGCAGTGAAGCGGCCTACAATGAGCAGTTCTTC.

CDR3 in DNA: TGTGCCAGCAGTGCTGGGTACCGCGGCTACACCTTC. Its translation: CASSAGYRGYTF. The chain links TRBV2 to TRBJ1-2; no definite D call. CDR3 length equals 12 residues. Germline-derived CDR1 and CDR2 are SNHLY and FYNNEI. Deletions cut 4 bases from V and 8 bases from J, with 11 bases between.

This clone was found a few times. CDR3 DNA sequence: TGTGCCAGCAGCTTGGCCCGGGACTATCTGGAGACCCAGTACTTC. Its protein is CASSLARDYLETQYF. The rearrangement joins TRBV5-6 to TRBJ2-5, with 7 bases lining up with TRBD2. Per germline, CDR1 SGHDT and CDR2 YYEEEE. J lost 5 bases, V lost 0 bases, and 7 bases had no gene match. The length of the CDR3 is 15 residues.

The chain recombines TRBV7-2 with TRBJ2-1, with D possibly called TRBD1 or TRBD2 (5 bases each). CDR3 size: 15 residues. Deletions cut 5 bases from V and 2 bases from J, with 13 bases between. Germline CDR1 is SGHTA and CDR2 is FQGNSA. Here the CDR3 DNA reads TGTGCCAGCAGCACCGGGACCGCAACCTACAATGAGCAGTTCTTC. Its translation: CASSTGTATYNEQFF.

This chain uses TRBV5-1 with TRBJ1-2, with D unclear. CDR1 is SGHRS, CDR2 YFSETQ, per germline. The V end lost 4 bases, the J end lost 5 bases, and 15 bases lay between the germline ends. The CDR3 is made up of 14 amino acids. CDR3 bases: TGCGCCAGCAGCCTTGGTTCCAGTGATTATGGCTACACCTTC. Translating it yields CASSLGSSDYGYTF.

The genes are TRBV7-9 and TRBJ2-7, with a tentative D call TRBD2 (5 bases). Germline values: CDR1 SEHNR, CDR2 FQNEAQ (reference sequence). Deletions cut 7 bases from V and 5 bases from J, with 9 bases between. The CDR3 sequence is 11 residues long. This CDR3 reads CASNRENEQYF. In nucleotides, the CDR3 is TGTGCCAGCAATAGGGAGAACGAGCAGTACTTC. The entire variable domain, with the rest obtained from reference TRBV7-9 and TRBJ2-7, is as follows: DTGVSQNPRHKITKRGQNVTFRCDPISEHNRLYWYRQTLGQGPEFLTYFQNEAQLEKSRLLSDRFSAERPKGSFSTLEIQRTEQGDSAMYLCASNRENEQYFGPGTRLTVT.

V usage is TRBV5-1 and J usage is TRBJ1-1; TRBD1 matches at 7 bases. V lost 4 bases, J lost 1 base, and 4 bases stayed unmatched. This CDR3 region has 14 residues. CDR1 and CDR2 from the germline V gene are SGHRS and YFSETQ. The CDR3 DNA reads TGCGCCAGCAGCCGGGACAGCTCGAACACTGAAGCTTTCTTT. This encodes CASSRDSSNTEAFF.

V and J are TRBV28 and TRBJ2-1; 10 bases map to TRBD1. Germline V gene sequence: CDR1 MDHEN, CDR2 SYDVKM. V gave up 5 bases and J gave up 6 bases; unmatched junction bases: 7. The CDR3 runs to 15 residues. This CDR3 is CASSPPTGGSNEQFF. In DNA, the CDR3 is TGTGCCAGCAGTCCCCCGACAGGGGGCTCCAATGAGCAGTTCTTC.

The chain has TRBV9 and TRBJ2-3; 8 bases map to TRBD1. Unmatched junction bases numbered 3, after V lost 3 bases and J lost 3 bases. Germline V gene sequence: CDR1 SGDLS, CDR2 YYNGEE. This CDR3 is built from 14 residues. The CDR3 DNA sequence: TGTGCCAGCAGCGAGTGGACAGGGACAGATACGCAGTATTTT. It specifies CASSEWTGTDTQYF. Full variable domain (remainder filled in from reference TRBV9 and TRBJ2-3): DSGVTQTPKHLITATGQRVTLRCSPRSGDLSVYWYQQSLDQGLQFLIQYYNGEERAKGNILERFSAQQFPDLHSELNLSSLELGDSALYFCASSEWTGTDTQYFGPGTRLTVL.

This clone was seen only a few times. The DNA of the CDR3 is TGCGCCAGCAGTGAGTCGGTCGATAGCCGGAATGAGCAGTTCTTC. The encoded protein is CASSESVDSRNEQFF. The chain employs TRBV10-1 and TRBJ2-1; no reliable D call. CDR1 and CDR2 from the germline V gene are WNHNN and SYGVQD (reference sequence). The CDR3 is 15 amino acids. Deletions cut 0 bases from V and 7 bases from J, with 13 bases between.

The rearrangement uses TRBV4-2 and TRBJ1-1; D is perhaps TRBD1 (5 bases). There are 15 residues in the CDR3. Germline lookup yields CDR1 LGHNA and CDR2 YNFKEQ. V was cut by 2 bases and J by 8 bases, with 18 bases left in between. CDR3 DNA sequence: TGTGCCAGCAGCCAACCCCGGACGGGAGGGACCGAAGCTTTCTTT. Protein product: CASSQPRTGGTEAFF.

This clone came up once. The CDR3 bases are TGTGCCAGCAGCTTAGATGGGGGACAGGGGAGGAACGAGCAGTACTTC. It yields the protein CASSLDGGQGRNEQYF. The chain joins TRBV7-9 to TRBJ2-7, with 10 bases lining up with TRBD1. CDR1 SEHNR and CDR2 FQNEAQ come from the germline V gene (reference sequence). CDR3 length equals 16 residues. The trim removed 1 base at V and 5 bases at J, leaving 8 bases unmatched.

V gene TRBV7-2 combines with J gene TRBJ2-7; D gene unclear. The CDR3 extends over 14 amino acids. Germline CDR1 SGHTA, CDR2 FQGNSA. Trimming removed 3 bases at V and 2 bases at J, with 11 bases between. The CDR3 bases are TGTGCCAGCAGCTTTTTAGGCAGAACCTACGAGCAGTACTTC. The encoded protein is CASSFLGRTYEQYF.